The 21 T cell receptor beta chains in this list originate from one sample, sequenced in a study of blood T cell repertoires in COVID-19. Clones were sequenced by immunoSEQ multiplex PCR, and TCRdb holds only the in-frame ones, with some missing. The table records around 200,000 clones, 60% to 85% of them present only once. What was sequenced was peripheral blood. The origin of the receptors is a woman aged 65 to 85 with acute or convalescent COVID-19.

J is TRBJ2-7 and V is TRBV5-1; TRBD2 aligns across 14 bases. This CDR3 region has 17 residues. J was trimmed by 6 bases and V by 4 bases; bases with no gene match: 12. Germline CDR1 SGHRS, CDR2 YFSETQ. CDR3 in amino acids: CASSGTSGSVARGEQYF. The CDR3 coding sequence is TGCGCCAGCAGCGGGACTAGCGGGAGTGTGGCCCGGGGCGAGCAGTACTTC.

The rearrangement uses TRBV13 and TRBJ2-3; the D gene is possibly TRBD1 (5 bases). The CDR3 is made up of 15 amino acids. The germline V gene has CDR1 PRHDT and CDR2 FYEKMQ (reference sequence). Trimming took 2 bases from V and 3 from J, leaving 12 bases between them. CDR3 amino acids: CASSLRQGGTDTQYF. The DNA for the CDR3 is TGTGCCAGCAGCTTAAGGCAGGGTGGAACAGATACGCAGTATTTT. Full variable domain (missing parts from reference TRBV13 and TRBJ2-3): AAGVIQSPRHLIKEKRETATLKCYPIPRHDTVYWYQQGPGQDPQFLISFYEKMQSDKGSIPDRFSAQQFSDYHSELNMSSLELGDSALYFCASSLRQGGTDTQYFGPGTRLTVL.

The chain is built from TRBV9 and TRBJ2-5; 8 bases line up with TRBD2. The length of the CDR3 is 15 residues. The V gene end was trimmed by 4 bases and the J gene end by 5 bases; junction bases not matched to a gene: 10. In germline, CDR1 is SGDLS, CDR2 YYNGEE. This CDR3 reads CASSPFSGTRETQYF. The CDR3 DNA is TGTGCCAGCAGCCCCTTTAGCGGGACGAGGGAGACCCAGTACTTC. The variable domain in full, with the rest retrieved from reference TRBV9 and TRBJ2-5, is DSGVTQTPKHLITATGQRVTLRCSPRSGDLSVYWYQQSLDQGLQFLIQYYNGEERAKGNILERFSAQQFPDLHSELNLSSLELGDSALYFCASSPFSGTRETQYFGPGTRLLVL.

The table lists this clone with a count of one. The rearrangement uses TRBV28 and TRBJ1-2; D ambiguous. CDR3 length: 14 residues. Germline CDR1 is MDHEN and CDR2 is SYDVKM. V lost 5 bases and J lost 5, with 15 bases in between. CDR3 sequence: CASSLRVSEYGYTF. In nucleotides, the CDR3 is TGTGCCAGCAGTCTCCGAGTTAGCGAGTATGGCTACACCTTC.

The chain recombines TRBV27 with TRBJ1-6, with 8 bases that match TRBD1. CDR3 length: 15 residues. Germline CDR1 and CDR2: MNHEY and SMNVEV (reference sequence). V lost 2 bases, J lost 9 bases, and 6 bases stayed unmatched. CDR3 protein: CASSLKQGVRSPLHF. As DNA, the CDR3 is TGTGCCAGCAGTTTAAAACAGGGGGTACGTTCACCCCTCCACTTT.

V gene TRBV28 combines with J gene TRBJ2-7, with 7 bases aligning to TRBD1. Per the germline V gene, CDR1 is MDHEN and CDR2 is SYDVKM. V lost 7 bases and J lost 1; bases outside the gene matches: 4. This CDR3 spans 13 amino acids. This chain's CDR3 is CASISGQSYEQYF. CDR3 coding DNA: TGTGCCAGCATATCGGGACAGTCCTACGAGCAGTACTTC.

The chain carries TRBV5-4 and TRBJ2-2, with D tentatively TRBD2 (6 bases). V was pared by 0 bases and J by 5 bases, with 11 bases between. Germline V gives CDR1 SGHNT, CDR2 YYREEE (reference sequence). The CDR3 length is 15 residues. The CDR3 here is CASSLEGGGTGELFF. The CDR3 nucleotides read TGTGCCAGCAGCTTGGAGGGAGGCGGGACCGGGGAGCTGTTTTTT. Using reference TRBV5-4 and TRBJ2-2 for the parts outside the CDR3, the full variable domain is ETGVTQSPTHLIKTRGQQVTLRCSSQSGHNTVSWYQQALGQGPQFIFQYYREEENGRGNFPPRFSGLQFPNYSSELNVNALELDDSALYLCASSLEGGGTGELFFGEGSRLTVL.

This clone was detected only a few times. J is TRBJ1-6 and V is TRBV15; D perhaps matches TRBD1 (6 bases). Trimming took off 0 bases at V and 10 bases at J, with 13 bases between the two ends. Germline V CDR1 and CDR2: LNHNV, YYDKDF (reference sequence). The CDR3 is 15 residues long. The CDR3: CATSREGQGPSPLHF. The CDR3 bases are TGTGCCACCAGCAGAGAGGGCCAGGGGCCGTCACCCCTCCACTTT.

This chain joins TRBV5-1 and TRBJ1-4, with D perhaps TRBD1 (6 bases). The CDR3 is made up of 13 amino acids. CDR1 SGHRS and CDR2 YFSETQ come from the germline V gene. Trimming left V 4 bases short and J 8 bases short, with 12 bases between. The DNA for the CDR3 is TGCGCCAGCAGCCGCGGGGGGGCAGAAAAACTGTTTTTT. It translates to CASSRGGAEKLFF.

This clone appeared a few times. The chain combines TRBV28 with TRBJ1-5; 12 bases match TRBD1. Germline values: CDR1 MDHEN, CDR2 SYDVKM. This CDR3 comprises 15 residues. With V trimmed by 4 bases and J by 6 bases, 4 bases remained unmatched. The CDR3 sequence is CASSSGTGGSQPQHF. DNA of the CDR3: TGTGCCAGCAGTTCCGGGACAGGGGGCAGTCAGCCCCAGCATTTT.

The V gene is TRBV6-6, the J gene TRBJ2-1, with 10 bases lining up with TRBD2. Germline CDR1 reads MNHNY; CDR2 reads SVGAGI (reference sequence). Trimming removed 5 bases from V and 8 bases from J; junction bases left unmatched: 15. The CDR3 length is 17 residues. The CDR3 loop reads CASSPGETSGYIDEQFF. The CDR3 DNA is TGTGCCAGCAGTCCGGGGGAGACTAGCGGGTACATCGATGAGCAGTTCTTC.

The genes are TRBV21-1 and TRBJ1-1; the D call TRBD1 from the table was never checked on the DNA. TRBV21-1 is described as a pseudogene. The CDR3 has 13 residues. The CDR3 coding sequence is TGTGCCAGCAGCCCGACAGCTAACACTGAAGCTTTCTTT. This sequence encodes CASSPTANTEAFF.

The V and J genes are TRBV5-6 and TRBJ2-5; 7 bases map to TRBD1. Germline CDR1 and CDR2: SGHDT and YYEEEE. This CDR3 is built from 16 residues. The ends lost 4 bases at V and 2 bases at J; junction bases unmatched: 11. The CDR3 DNA follows: TGTGCCAGCAGCGCGGCCCCGACAGGGATTCAAGAGACCCAGTACTTC. Protein product: CASSAAPTGIQETQYF.

This sequence joins TRBV19 and TRBJ2-1; D is uncertain. The CDR3 covers 16 residues. The germline V gene has CDR1 LNHDA and CDR2 SQIVND (reference sequence). V was shortened by 3 bases and J by 0 bases, with 12 bases between the two germline ends. DNA for the CDR3: TGTGCCAGTAGTATGAATGGCGGAAGCTCCTACAATGAGCAGTTCTTC. Residues: CASSMNGGSSYNEQFF.

The chain joins TRBV7-9 to TRBJ2-2; D is perhaps TRBD2 (7 bases). V gave up 1 base and J gave up 4 bases, with 16 bases separating them. The CDR3 is made up of 17 amino acids. Germline loops: CDR1 SEHNR, CDR2 FQNEAQ (reference sequence). The CDR3 is CASSLESGGIFTGELFF. CDR3 DNA sequence: TGTGCCAGCAGCTTAGAGTCGGGGGGCATATTCACCGGGGAGCTGTTTTTT.

This clone occurred once. CDR3 DNA sequence: TGTGCCAGCTCAATCGGACGGGGACTTGGGGAGACCCAGTACTTC. Encoded protein: CASSIGRGLGETQYF. The chain joins TRBV18 to TRBJ2-5; possible D gene TRBD2, 6 bases. The CDR3 sequence is 15 residues long. Germline V gives CDR1 KGHSH, CDR2 LQKENI. V lost 5 bases and J lost 5, with 18 bases in between.

The chain joins TRBV27 to TRBJ2-7, with 7 bases lining up with TRBD1. Per the germline V gene, CDR1 is MNHEY and CDR2 is SMNVEV (reference sequence). Trimming at V came to 7 bases and at J to 0 bases, leaving 9 bases not matched to a gene. The CDR3 runs to 15 residues. CDR3 region: CASIKTGVSSYEQYF. CDR3 DNA: TGTGCCAGCATAAAAACAGGGGTCAGCTCCTACGAGCAGTACTTC.

CDR3 sequence: CAWSKSSSGTYEQYF. The CDR3 DNA follows: TGTGCCTGGAGTAAGTCGTCTAGCGGGACCTACGAGCAGTACTTC. V usage is TRBV30 and J usage is TRBJ2-7; 9 nucleotides align to TRBD2. This CDR3 comprises 15 residues. The germline V gene has CDR1 GTSNPN and CDR2 SVGIG (reference sequence). J lost 2 bases, V lost 2 bases, and 7 bases had no gene match.

The chain links TRBV18 to TRBJ1-1; no clear D gene. The CDR3 totals 15 residues. Trimming took 0 bases from V and 1 from J, leaving 9 bases between them. The germline gives CDR1 KGHSH, CDR2 LQKENI. CDR3 bases: TGTGCCAGCTCACCACCGTACAGTTCGAACACTGAAGCTTTCTTT. This encodes CASSPPYSSNTEAFF.

This sequence joins TRBV2 and TRBJ2-7, with 7 nucleotides matching TRBD1. CDR3 size: 13 residues. Germline CDR1 is SNHLY and CDR2 is FYNNEI. V lost 5 bases, J lost 6 bases, and 7 bases stayed unmatched. The CDR3 protein is CASSLTGAGEQYF. CDR3 coding DNA: TGTGCCAGCAGTTTAACAGGGGCGGGCGAGCAGTACTTC.

The chain recombines TRBV10-3 with TRBJ2-2; D is undetermined. This CDR3 spans 17 amino acids. CDR1 and CDR2 from the germline V gene are ENHRY and SYGVKD. Deletions cut 2 bases from V and 0 bases from J, with 13 bases between. In DNA form, the CDR3 reads TGTGCCATCAGTGAGCGCGAGGCAACCGCGAACACCGGGGAGCTGTTTTTT. Translation: CAISEREATANTGELFF.